This entry lists 32 T cell receptor beta chains sequenced from one sample in a study of shared clonotypes between healthy human individuals (dated by TCRdb to 2020 to 2021). CD8 naive samples consisted of CD45RO-negative cells that were positively selected for CCR7, yielding a CD45RA+CCR7+ population without TemRA cells. Library preparation was by the immunoSEQ multiplex PCR assay. The immuneACCESS repertoire file appears here via TCRdb, limited to in-frame rearrangements. These files lack a portion of the clones; in checked studies, under half of the deficit traces to unresolved V genes, and the cause of the others is not known. The sample table records roughly 2.1 million clones; 85% to 95% of these occur just once. More than 1.5% of the sample is in the top ten clones. The material sequenced was naive CD8+ T cells from PBMCs. The sample's cell subset or site label, decoded: CD45RA+CCR7+. These TCRs come from a man between 18 and 29 years old in good health. Some clones in this sample may be carry-over from other donors' samples.

The chain links TRBV28 to TRBJ1-5, with D unclear. This CDR3 is 15 amino acids long. Trimming took 8 bases from V and 2 from J, leaving 16 bases between them. Germline V gene lookup returns CDR1 MDHEN and CDR2 SYDVKM. CDR3 amino acids: CASGWNRNGNQPQHF. The DNA for the CDR3 is TGTGCCAGCGGGTGGAATCGTAATGGCAATCAGCCCCAGCATTTT.

The chain recombines TRBV27 with TRBJ2-7; 7 bases are shared with TRBD2. CDR3 size: 16 residues. Trimming removed 5 bases from V and 2 bases from J; junction bases left unmatched: 12. Germline CDR1 is MNHEY and CDR2 is SMNVEV (reference sequence). The CDR3 coding sequence is TGTGCCAGCAGTCCTTCCCCTCTGGCGGGAGCCTACGAGCAGTACTTC. Its translation is CASSPSPLAGAYEQYF.

Only one count was recorded for this clone. This chain uses TRBV5-8 with TRBJ1-3, with a weak D call TRBD1 (5 bases). Trimming took 4 bases from V and 0 from J, leaving 14 bases between them. The length of the CDR3 is 16 residues. CDR1 is SGHTS, CDR2 YDEGEE, per germline. This CDR3 reads CASSTPLTASGNTIYF. CDR3 nucleotide sequence: TGTGCCAGCAGCACGCCTTTGACAGCCTCTGGAAACACCATATATTTT.

This clone is a singleton in its sample. This chain links TRBV5-6 with TRBJ2-2, with TRBD2 matching over 7 bases. Germline V gives CDR1 SGHDT, CDR2 YYEEEE. The CDR3 is 16 residues long. Trimming cost V 1 base and J 4 bases; bases outside gene matches: 7. The CDR3 is CASSLLPGRSTGELFF. The CDR3 DNA is TGTGCCAGCAGCTTGCTTCCCGGGAGGAGCACCGGGGAGCTGTTTTTT.

This chain connects TRBV6-4 to TRBJ2-1; 7 nucleotides line up with TRBD1. Per the germline V gene, CDR1 is MRHNA and CDR2 is SNTAGT. CDR3 length: 14 residues. J was trimmed by 7 bases and V by 4 bases; bases with no gene match: 7. This CDR3 reads CASSATTGLNEQFF. The DNA for the CDR3 is TGTGCCAGCAGTGCAACGACAGGGTTGAATGAGCAGTTCTTC.

CDR3 bases: TGTGCCAGCCGGGCAGGCAGTATGTACTCTGGGGCCAACGTCCTGACTTTC. The encoded protein is CASRAGSMYSGANVLTF. V gene TRBV28 combines with J gene TRBJ2-6; D gene unclear. The CDR3 sequence is 17 residues long. The V end was cut by 8 bases, the J end by 0 bases, with 17 bases between. The germline gives CDR1 MDHEN, CDR2 SYDVKM.

The V call is TRBV27, the J call TRBJ2-2; D is ambiguous. V was trimmed by 1 base and J by 5 bases, leaving 11 bases between them. CDR3 length: 15 amino acids. Germline V gene lookup returns CDR1 MNHEY and CDR2 SMNVEV (reference sequence). CDR3 sequence reads: CASSLWVGKTGELFF. As DNA, the CDR3 is TGTGCCAGCAGTTTATGGGTTGGGAAAACCGGGGAGCTGTTTTTT.

The chain has TRBV9 and TRBJ2-1, with D perhaps matching TRBD1 or TRBD2 (5 bases each). CDR1 SGDLS and CDR2 YYNGEE come from the germline V gene. The CDR3 loop spans 17 amino acids. Trimming took 1 base from V and 7 from J, leaving 21 bases between them. The CDR3 spells CASSVRTGTAFRNEQFF. For the CDR3, the DNA is TGTGCCAGCAGCGTACGAACCGGGACCGCCTTCAGGAATGAGCAGTTCTTC.

Concerning this clone: In the same sample, other DNA sequences code for this CDR3. The chain joins TRBV9 to TRBJ2-5; D is perhaps TRBD1 (6 bases). Germline V gene sequence: CDR1 SGDLS, CDR2 YYNGEE. This CDR3 has 14 amino acids. V lost 2 bases and J 2 bases, leaving 10 bases between the germline ends. The CDR3 sequence: CASSVLGTQETQYF. The CDR3 bases are TGTGCCAGCAGCGTTCTAGGGACACAAGAGACCCAGTACTTC.

V gene TRBV7-9 combines with J gene TRBJ2-7; 10 bases align to TRBD1. J was trimmed by 5 bases and V by 4 bases; bases with no gene match: 8. The CDR3 totals 15 residues. Germline CDR1 SEHNR, CDR2 FQNEAQ (reference sequence). CDR3 in DNA: TGTGCCAGCAGCTCATCGACAGGGGGCTCGCACGAGCAGTACTTC. Protein sequence: CASSSSTGGSHEQYF.

V usage is TRBV4-3 and J usage is TRBJ1-1, with 8 bases aligning to TRBD1. Looked up from germline, CDR1 is LGHNA and CDR2 is YSLEER. V lost 0 bases and J lost 1; bases outside the gene matches: 4. CDR3 length: 16 residues. CDR3 residues: CASSQDTGGWNTEAFF. The CDR3 DNA sequence: TGCGCCAGCAGCCAAGATACAGGGGGTTGGAACACTGAAGCTTTCTTT.

This clone was picked up one time. Distinct nucleotide sequences in the sample also encode this CDR3. The rearrangement joins TRBV28 to TRBJ1-2; D is unresolved. The CDR3 has 13 residues. V was shortened by 3 bases and J by 1 base, with 6 bases between the two germline ends. Germline V lookup: CDR1 MDHEN, CDR2 SYDVKM. The CDR3 DNA is TGTGCCAGCAGTTTTCTGGGTAACTATGGCTACACCTTC. Translation: CASSFLGNYGYTF.

V gene TRBV7-2 combines with J gene TRBJ2-1, with 13 bases aligning to TRBD2. Germline lookup yields CDR1 SGHTA and CDR2 FQGNSA. This CDR3 is 18 amino acids long. The ends lost 1 base at V and 4 bases at J; junction bases unmatched: 7. As DNA, the CDR3 is TGTGCCAGCAGCTTAGTAGCCGGGACTAGCGGGACGTACAATGAGCAGTTCTTC. Protein: CASSLVAGTSGTYNEQFF.

The chain uses TRBV4-1 and TRBJ2-3; 8 bases are a match to TRBD2. Trimming removed 8 bases from V and 5 bases from J; junction bases left unmatched: 12. Germline V gene sequence: CDR1 MGHRA, CDR2 YSYEKL. This CDR3 spans 15 amino acids. The CDR3 DNA reads TGCGCCAGCCAACCCAGCGGGAGAGGGGGAGATACGCAGTATTTT. Translated, it gives CASQPSGRGGDTQYF.

Comments on this clone: Other DNA sequences in this sample translate to the same CDR3. The rearrangement links TRBV27 to TRBJ2-7, with 10 positions matching TRBD1. V shed 5 bases and J 2 bases; nucleotides not matched to a gene: 3. CDR3 length: 14 amino acids. Germline CDR1 reads MNHEY; CDR2 reads SMNVEV (reference sequence). The CDR3 nucleotides read TGTGCCAGCAGTCCGGACAGGGGGACCTACGAGCAGTACTTC. Translated, it gives CASSPDRGTYEQYF.

V usage is TRBV10-3 and J usage is TRBJ1-4, with D possibly matching TRBD1 (6 bases). Deletions cut 5 bases from V and 4 bases from J, with 14 bases between. The germline gives CDR1 ENHRY, CDR2 SYGVKD. The CDR3 sequence is 15 residues long. The CDR3 region is CAISTTGHGNEKLFF. The DNA for the CDR3 is TGTGCCATCAGTACGACAGGTCACGGTAATGAAAAACTGTTTTTT.

This sequence joins TRBV4-1 and TRBJ2-1, with D hard to call. Germline-derived CDR1 and CDR2 are MGHRA and YSYEKL. CDR3 length equals 15 residues. V was pared by 1 base and J by 0 bases, with 7 bases between. CDR3 DNA: TGCGCCAGCAGCCAAGCGCCTTTCTCCTACAATGAGCAGTTCTTC. Translating gives CASSQAPFSYNEQFF.

The chain combines TRBV27 with TRBJ2-1; D is unresolved. Germline V gene data show CDR1 as MNHEY and CDR2 as SMNVEV (reference sequence). This CDR3 is built from 16 residues. V shed 5 bases and J shed 5 bases, with 19 bases lying between them. The CDR3 nucleotides read TGTGCCAGCAGTCCATCAGGATTTTCTCTGAACAATGAGCAGTTCTTC. Amino acid sequence: CASSPSGFSLNNEQFF.

The chain recombines TRBV14 with TRBJ2-5, with 8 bases identical to TRBD2. Unmatched junction bases numbered 17, after V lost 0 bases and J lost 5 bases. The CDR3 is made up of 19 amino acids. Germline lookup yields CDR1 SGHDN and CDR2 FVKESK. CDR3 nucleotide sequence: TGTGCCAGCAGCCAAGAAGCTAGCGGGTCGCCGTTTGTTACGGAGACCCAGTACTTC. It encodes CASSQEASGSPFVTETQYF.

For the CDR3, the DNA is TGCGCCAGCAGCCAGCACGGGACAGGGCCCACTGAAGCTTTCTTT. Residues: CASSQHGTGPTEAFF. V and J are TRBV4-1 and TRBJ1-1; 9 bases agree with TRBD1. CDR3 length equals 15 residues. CDR1 and CDR2 from the germline V gene are MGHRA and YSYEKL. Unmatched junction bases numbered 6, after V lost 3 bases and J lost 4 bases.

A note on this clone: Within the sample, other DNA sequences also encode this same CDR3. The chain is built from TRBV7-9 and TRBJ2-1; D is ambiguous. There are 16 residues in the CDR3. Germline CDR1 SEHNR, CDR2 FQNEAQ (reference sequence). With 0 bases removed from V and 0 bases from J, the gap between germline ends came to 9 bases. This CDR3 reads CASSLAFGSSYNEQFF. CDR3 DNA sequence: TGTGCCAGCAGCTTAGCGTTCGGAAGCTCCTACAATGAGCAGTTCTTC.

Notes on this clone: Other DNA sequences in this sample translate to the same CDR3. The chain is built from TRBV27 and TRBJ1-2; no clear D gene. Germline CDR1 is MNHEY and CDR2 is SMNVEV (reference sequence). V dropped 3 bases and J dropped 0 bases, with 5 bases sitting between them. The CDR3 covers 13 residues. DNA of the CDR3: TGTGCCAGCAGTTTCAACCCTAACTATGGCTACACCTTC. Its protein is CASSFNPNYGYTF.

This rearrangement joins TRBV14 to TRBJ1-1; D is undetermined. CDR1 and CDR2 (germline): SGHDN, FVKESK. Trimming removed 3 bases at V and 5 bases at J, with 13 bases between. The CDR3 covers 14 residues. This CDR3 is CASSQVSARTEAFF. The CDR3, as DNA: TGTGCCAGCAGCCAGGTTAGTGCGAGAACTGAAGCTTTCTTT.

For this clone: This sample includes further DNA sequences coding for the same CDR3. The chain links TRBV7-2 to TRBJ2-7; 8 positions match TRBD2. In germline, CDR1 is SGHTA, CDR2 FQGNSA. The CDR3 is 14 residues long. Trimming took 3 bases from V and 3 from J; bases not matched to a gene: 4. CDR3 sequence reads: CASSLGLVVYEQYF. In DNA form, the CDR3 reads TGTGCCAGCAGCTTGGGACTAGTAGTCTACGAGCAGTACTTC.

The CDR3, as DNA: TGTGCCAGCAGCCTAGGGGGCGGGAGGGTTAGGTCCTACAATGAGCAGTTCTTC. Protein sequence: CASSLGGGRVRSYNEQFF. The genes are TRBV7-2 and TRBJ2-1, with TRBD2 matching 9 bases. The trim removed 5 bases at V and 1 base at J, leaving 12 bases unmatched. This CDR3 is built from 18 residues. In germline, CDR1 is SGHTA, CDR2 FQGNSA.

The chain has TRBV7-9 and TRBJ1-4; D remains ambiguous. Germline lookup yields CDR1 SEHNR and CDR2 FQNEAQ (reference sequence). V shed 4 bases and J shed 2 bases, with 5 bases lying between them. The CDR3 sequence is 13 residues long. In DNA, the CDR3 is TGTGCCAGCAGCTCGGGGACTAATGAAAAACTGTTTTTT. Encoded protein: CASSSGTNEKLFF.

The rearrangement joins TRBV9 to TRBJ2-1; TRBD2 matches at 10 bases. Germline CDR1 and CDR2: SGDLS and YYNGEE. The V gene end was trimmed by 1 base and the J gene end by 7 bases; junction bases not matched to a gene: 11. There are 17 residues in the CDR3. CDR3 in DNA: TGTGCCAGCAGCGTATTGATTAGCGGGAGGCCGGGTAATGAGCAGTTCTTC. Its protein product is CASSVLISGRPGNEQFF.

The chain is built from TRBV6-1 and TRBJ1-2; D is undetermined. The length of the CDR3 is 16 residues. Germline V CDR1 and CDR2: MNHNS, SASEGT. V was clipped by 2 bases and J by 1 base, with 14 bases between them. This CDR3 reads CASSELGNWGNYGYTF. CDR3 DNA: TGTGCCAGCAGTGAATTAGGAAATTGGGGTAACTATGGCTACACCTTC.

This chain links TRBV7-3 with TRBJ1-1, with TRBD1 identical over 11 bases. This CDR3 spans 15 amino acids. Per germline, CDR1 SGHTA and CDR2 FQGTGA. V shed 1 base, J shed 6 bases, and the junction held 4 bases outside the gene matches. The CDR3 coding sequence is TGTGCCAGCAGCTTAATTGGACAGGGGGCCGCTGAAGCTTTCTTT. The encoded protein is CASSLIGQGAAEAFF.

Of note for this clone: The sample has other DNA sequences that encode this CDR3 too. The CDR3 here is CASSVGQGGYEQYF. For the CDR3, the DNA is TGTGCCAGCAGCGTAGGTCAGGGGGGCTACGAGCAGTACTTC. The genes are TRBV9 and TRBJ2-7, with D tentatively TRBD1 (7 bases). The CDR3 extends over 14 amino acids. With 0 bases removed from V and 3 bases from J, the gap between germline ends came to 10 bases. CDR1 and CDR2 (germline): SGDLS, YYNGEE.

The rearrangement joins TRBV28 to TRBJ2-7, with D unclear. The CDR3 covers 14 residues. The V end was cut by 3 bases, the J end by 0 bases, with 9 bases between. Germline CDR1 MDHEN, CDR2 SYDVKM. The CDR3 region has the DNA TGTGCCAGCAGTTTCCTGGCCAGCTCCTACGAGCAGTACTTC. Translation gives CASSFLASSYEQYF.

The chain joins TRBV9 to TRBJ2-2; TRBD1 agrees at 7 bases. After removal of 3 bases from V and 4 bases from J, the junction contained 6 bases not matched to a gene. Germline V CDR1 and CDR2: SGDLS, YYNGEE. There are 15 residues in the CDR3. This chain's CDR3 is CASSGTGSLTGELFF. The CDR3 region has the DNA TGTGCCAGCAGCGGGACAGGATCACTCACCGGGGAGCTGTTTTTT.